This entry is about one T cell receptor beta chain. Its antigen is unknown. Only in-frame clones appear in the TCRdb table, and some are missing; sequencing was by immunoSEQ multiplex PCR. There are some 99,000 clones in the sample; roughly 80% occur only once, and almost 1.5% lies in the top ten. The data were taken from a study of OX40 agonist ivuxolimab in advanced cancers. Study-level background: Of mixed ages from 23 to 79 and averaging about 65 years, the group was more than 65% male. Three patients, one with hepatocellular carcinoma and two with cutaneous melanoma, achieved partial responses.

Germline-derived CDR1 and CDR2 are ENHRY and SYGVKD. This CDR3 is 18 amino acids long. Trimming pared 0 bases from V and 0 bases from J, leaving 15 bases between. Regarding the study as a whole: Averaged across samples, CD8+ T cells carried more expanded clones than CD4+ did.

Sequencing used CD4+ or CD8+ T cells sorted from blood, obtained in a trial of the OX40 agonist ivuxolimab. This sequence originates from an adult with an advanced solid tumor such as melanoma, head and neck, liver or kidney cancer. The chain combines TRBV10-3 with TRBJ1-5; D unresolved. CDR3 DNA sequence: TGTGCCATCAGTGAGTCCGTTACCCTAGAACTTAGCAATCAGCCCCAGCATTTT. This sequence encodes CAISESVTLELSNQPQHF.